Listed here are 11 T cell receptor beta chains from one sample, sequenced in a study of blood T cells in healthy people across ages. Primed by a sample-barcoded 5' primer and a J-beta primer mix, a second PCR proceeded for about 7 to 11 cycles. TCRdb reprocessed the 5' RACE reads with MiXCR, giving one entry per CDR3 protein. The data contain hundreds of thousands of distinct CDR3 sequences, around 30% of them singletons. Sample: blood. The receptors originated from a woman of 80 years or more in good health.

In regard to this clonotype: A much more abundant neighbour one base away suggests this may be a read error. The chain couples TRBV10-3 to TRBJ1-5; 8 bases line up with TRBD1. The germline CDR1 and CDR2 sequences are ENHRY and SYGVKD. CDR3 length: 16 residues. Trimming took 2 bases from V and 6 from J; bases not matched to a gene: 9. Here the CDR3 DNA reads TGTGCCATCAGTGAGCCCCAGGGGGCTGGTAGTCAGCCCCAGCATTTT. This sequence encodes CAISEPQGAGSQPQHF.

This clonotype showed up many times. The junction does not match germline at one end; this may be a read error. CDR3 DNA sequence: TGTGCCAGCAGCTTTACAGGGGGCAATGAAAAACTGTTTTTT. The encoded protein is CASSFTGGNEKLFF. This sequence joins TRBV5-1 and TRBJ1-4, with TRBD1 matching 9 bases. The CDR3 is 14 residues long. CDR1 and CDR2 from the germline V gene are SGHRS and YFSETQ.

This clonotype was observed a few times. This rearrangement joins TRBV19 to TRBJ2-7; 8 nucleotides agree with TRBD2. This CDR3 contains 13 residues. CDR1 and CDR2 (germline): LNHDA, SQIVND (reference sequence). V trimming: 8 bases; J trimming: 5 bases; junction bases outside the gene matches: 8. The DNA of the CDR3 is TGTGCCAGTTCTATCGGGAGGGTAAACGAGCAGTACTTC. Protein sequence: CASSIGRVNEQYF.

In its sample, this clonotype was seen a few times. The chain is built from TRBV2 and TRBJ1-1; D is undetermined. Germline V CDR1 and CDR2: SNHLY, FYNNEI. Trimming pared 6 bases from V and 0 bases from J, leaving 11 bases between. This CDR3 has 14 residues. DNA for the CDR3: TGTGCCAGCAGGGTTGGCCCTTTGAACACTGAAGCTTTCTTT. Residues: CASRVGPLNTEAFF.

Details on this clonotype: One base away lies a much larger clone, so this may be a sequencing read error. The gene calls are TRBV12-3 or TRBV12-4 and TRBJ1-2; D is undetermined. This CDR3 spans 11 amino acids. The CDR3 DNA reads as TGTGCCAGCGCAGCTTACTATAGCTACACCTTC. Protein sequence: CASAAYYSYTF.

On this clonotype itself: One end of the junction fails to match germline, which may point to a read error. CDR3 sequence reads: CASSDRGWGKLDTETFF. The DNA for the CDR3 is TGTGCCAGCAGCGATAGAGGTTGGGGGAAGTTGGATACTGAAACTTTCTTT. This chain links TRBV7-9 with TRBJ1-1; TRBD1 might be the D (5 bases). Germline CDR1 reads SEHNR; CDR2 reads FQNEAQ (reference sequence). The CDR3 runs to 17 residues.

In this sample, this clonotype turned up many times. This chain joins TRBV5-8 and TRBJ2-5; D not resolved. The V end was cut by 0 bases, the J end by 4 bases, with 19 bases between. This CDR3 has 17 residues. Germline V gene data show CDR1 as SGHTS and CDR2 as YDEGEE. CDR3 nucleotide sequence: TGTGCCAGCAGCTTGGGCGTGAACGCTTTAGGCGGAGAGACCCAGTACTTC. Protein sequence: CASSLGVNALGGETQYF.

The table lists this clonotype with a few counts. This chain uses TRBV6-1 with TRBJ2-2, with D perhaps matching TRBD2 (7 bases). The CDR3 loop spans 17 amino acids. The germline gives CDR1 MNHNS, CDR2 SASEGT. V gave up 6 bases and J gave up 4 bases, with 21 bases separating them. The chain's CDR3 is CASSPPTGGRGTGELFF. DNA for the CDR3: TGTGCCAGCAGCCCCCCGACGGGGGGCCGCGGCACCGGGGAGCTGTTTTTT.

Many counts were recorded for this clonotype. The V and J genes are TRBV29-1 and TRBJ2-5; D ambiguous. Between the trimmed V and J ends, which lost 5 bases and 7 bases, there was a span of 14 bases. The CDR3 is 12 amino acids. Looked up from germline, CDR1 is SQVTM and CDR2 is ANQGSEA. Here the CDR3 reads CSVILDFGTQYF. For the CDR3, the DNA is TGCAGCGTTATCTTAGATTTCGGGACCCAGTACTTC.

In this sample, this clonotype turned up once. This may come from a read error, since a much larger clone is one base off. The chain uses TRBV29-1 and TRBJ1-5, with 7 bases aligning to TRBD1. CDR3 length: 16 amino acids. With 4 bases clipped from V and 2 bases from J, the junction kept 11 bases outside the gene matches. The V gene's germline CDR1 is SQVTM and CDR2 ANQGSEA. CDR3 sequence reads: CSVVEPGQTGNQPQHF. The CDR3 region has the DNA TGCAGCGTTGTTGAGCCGGGACAGACCGGCAATCAGCCCCAGCATTTT.

This clonotype was seen a few times. J is TRBJ2-1 and V is TRBV19; D uncertain. Germline CDR1 reads LNHDA; CDR2 reads SQIVND (reference sequence). V was shortened by 5 bases and J by 0 bases, with 11 bases between the two germline ends. This CDR3 has 15 residues. In nucleotides, the CDR3 is TGTGCCAGTAGTTTCCGGTACTCCTCCTACAATGAGCAGTTCTTC. The encoded protein is CASSFRYSSYNEQFF.